Reported below is one T cell receptor (beta chain). It has no known antigen specificity. There are no base qualities to consult, and no much larger clone falls within one base. Libraries were prepared through 5' RACE. Data came from an Illumina HiSeq 2500. The second PCR ran for roughly 7 to 11 cycles and used a J-beta primer mix along with a sample-barcoded 5' primer. A unique molecular identifier was introduced onto each TCR beta cDNA molecule by a template-switch 5' adaptor carrying 12 random nucleotides. Each sample yielded at least 3 million CDR3-containing paired-end reads. The Mint cDNA synthesis kit, primed by a TRBC-specific oligonucleotide, was used to synthesize first-strand cDNA from all RNA. All cDNA was treated with uracil-DNA glycosylase and then went through a first 18-cycle PCR with the universal primers M1SS and BC2_uni_R. Per the original workflow: Normalization of each sample was performed by random selection of 1 million high-quality reads, each carrying a distinct molecular identifier. Instead of being binned into consensus sequences, reads with shared molecular identifiers were discarded. MiTCR, with a Q25 quality threshold and the strictest error-elimination algorithm, was used for CDR3 identification, clonotype clustering and error correction. A nonparametric unseen species model using Euler transformation provided a lower-bound estimate of total TCR beta diversity. The raw public reads went through TCRdb reprocessing: fastp at Q25, MiXCR clone calling, in-frame beta chains kept. Rows with a matching CDR3 protein are joined into one entry that keeps the most common DNA and genes. TCRdb's processing, not the authors', yielded these V and J calls. The sample table shows over a million distinct CDR3 sequences, and 42% are seen once. Of the sample, just over 4% is held by the ten largest clones.

These data come from a study of blood T cells in healthy people across ages (dated by TCRdb to between 2014 and 2017). Regarding the study in general: Template switching captured roughly one uniquely barcoded TCR beta cDNA molecule per two T cells in model experiments. To track age-related changes in TCR beta repertoire diversity, the study relied on deep sequencing normalized with unique cDNA molecular identifiers. The donors were split into four age groups: young (average 16 years), middle-aged (roughly 39), aged (roughly 68) and long-lived (82). To avoid experimental bias, donors of different ages were spread randomly across the sequencing lanes. Two additional independent replicas of 1 million unique cDNA reads from the same blood draw were analyzed for two donors (one aged 18 to 30 and one aged 80 or older). Study-wide conclusions, independent of this receptor: Because profiling used bulk unsorted PBMCs, naive and antigen-experienced compartments could not be compared conclusively. Donor CMV infection status was unknown, potentially confounding age-related changes in expanded clonotypes. Total diversity estimates from one million sequenced T cells were considered lower bounds and underestimates. Observed TCR beta diversity per million T cells fell roughly linearly with age, and a significant reduction was already apparent by age around 36. Compared with the aged group, the long-lived group had more naive CD4+ T cells, fewer expanded clones and increased TCR diversity, a pattern suggesting age selection. A strong correlation was found between observed TCR beta diversity and the percentage of naive T cells measured by flow cytometry.

Systemically healthy Caucasian individuals from Russia, around 39 in total and aged about 6 to 90 years, were included as donors. Each donor gave roughly 9.5 milliliters of peripheral blood, collected into EDTA-treated Vacutainer tubes. Ficoll-Paque density-gradient centrifugation was used to isolate PBMCs, with at least 7 million obtained per sample. Trizol reagent was used to extract total RNA from the PBMCs, yielding at least 5 micrograms per sample. For every donor, an aliquot of PBMCs went through flow cytometry to measure the percentages of naive CD45RAhigh/CD27high T cells. The TCR originated in a woman younger than 30 in good health. Sequencing was carried out using blood.

The DNA sequence is TGTGCCAGCAGCGGGCCAGTATCCTACAATGAGCAGTTCTTC. The encoded protein is CASSGPVSYNEQFF. This sequence uses TRBV9 and TRBJ2-1; the D gene remains uncertain. The germline V gene gives CDR1 as SGDLS and CDR2 as YYNGEE. Trimming removed 3 bases from V and 1 base from J, leaving 8 bases between the germline ends. Counted from cysteine to phenylalanine, this CDR3 has 14 amino acids. The sequence is cut down to CDR3 DNA, 42 bases in frame from base 1. Reference TRBV9 and TRBJ2-1 genes cover what lies past the CDR3, so the full variable domain is DSGVTQTPKHLITATGQRVTLRCSPRSGDLSVYWYQQSLDQGLQFLIQYYNGEERAKGNILERFSAQQFPDLHSELNLSSLELGDSALYFCASSGPVSYNEQFFGPGTRLTVL.